Presented here are 24 T cell receptor beta chains from one specimen sequenced in a study of T cell responses to AZD1222 COVID-19 vaccine. The method was immunoSEQ multiplex PCR; TCRdb's version includes in-frame clones alone and lacks a portion of them. Here the sample spans approximately 170,000 clones, 88% being singletons. This specimen was peripheral blood, taken 28 days after the second AZD1222 dose. These receptors all come from an adult who received the AZD1222 COVID-19 vaccine.

With regard to this clone: Germline is not matched at one junction end, which may reflect a read error. V usage is TRBV28 and J usage is TRBJ1-3; 7 bases agree with TRBD1. This CDR3 is built from 12 residues. Germline V gene lookup returns CDR1 MDHEN and CDR2 SYDVKM. The CDR3 here is CASSPLTGTAFF. The DNA of the CDR3 is TGTGCCAGCAGTCCTCTAACCGGGACAGCCTTTTTT.

The V and J genes are TRBV27 and TRBJ2-2, with a possible D match to TRBD2 (5 bases). V shed 6 bases and J shed 6 bases, with 8 bases lying between them. The CDR3 covers 12 residues. CDR1 and CDR2 (germline): MNHEY, SMNVEV (reference sequence). The CDR3 coding sequence is TGTGCCAGCAGGCATAGCGCCGGGGAGCTGTTTTTT. It codes for CASRHSAGELFF.

In this sample, this clone turned up many times. The V call is TRBV11-2, the J call TRBJ1-1, with D unclear. CDR1 SGHAT and CDR2 FQNNGV come from the germline V gene. Deletions cut 2 bases from V and 8 bases from J, with 12 bases between. CDR3 length equals 13 residues. DNA of the CDR3: TGTGCCAGCAGCTTAATTTCGGGGAAAGAAGCTTTCTTT. This codes for CASSLISGKEAFF.

The rearrangement uses TRBV13 and TRBJ2-7; D remains unclear. This CDR3 has 15 residues. V dropped 1 base and J dropped 0 bases, with 10 bases sitting between them. CDR1 is PRHDT, CDR2 FYEKMQ, per germline (reference sequence). The CDR3 loop is CASSLDVGFSYEQYF. In DNA form, the CDR3 reads TGTGCCAGCAGCTTAGATGTCGGGTTCTCCTACGAGCAGTACTTC.

The chain combines TRBV27 with TRBJ1-2; tentative D call: TRBD1 (6 bases). Trimming stripped 5 bases from V and 6 bases from J, with 10 bases between. Germline CDR1 and CDR2: MNHEY and SMNVEV (reference sequence). CDR3 size: 12 residues. Here the CDR3 reads CASSQQGHGYTF. In DNA, the CDR3 is TGTGCCAGCAGTCAACAGGGCCATGGCTACACCTTC.

V usage is TRBV5-1 and J usage is TRBJ2-7, with D perhaps matching TRBD1 (6 bases). The CDR3 is 12 residues long. CDR1 and CDR2 from the germline V gene are SGHRS and YFSETQ. V lost 4 bases and J 6 bases, leaving 11 bases between the germline ends. The CDR3 loop is CASSAQGCEQYF. Here the CDR3 DNA reads TGCGCCAGCAGCGCACAGGGTTGCGAGCAGTACTTC.

This chain joins TRBV18 and TRBJ1-1; D unresolved. The V end lost 6 bases, the J end lost 0 bases, and 8 bases lay between the germline ends. From germline, CDR1 is KGHSH and CDR2 LQKENI. The CDR3 length is 13 residues. The CDR3 DNA reads TGTGCCAGCTCTCGGACCGTGAACACTGAAGCTTTCTTT. It is translated as CASSRTVNTEAFF.

CDR3 in amino acids: CSASGGLGGQPQHF. In nucleotides, the CDR3 is TGCAGTGCTAGTGGGGGCTTGGGTGGTCAGCCCCAGCATTTT. The rearrangement uses TRBV20-1 and TRBJ1-5, with D perhaps TRBD1 (6 bases). CDR1 and CDR2 (germline): DFQATT, SNEGSKA (reference sequence). Trimming pared 3 bases from V and 6 bases from J, leaving 15 bases between. CDR3 length equals 14 residues.

The V call is TRBV7-8, the J call TRBJ1-5; the D gene is possibly TRBD1 (5 bases). The CDR3 contains 16 residues. Germline-derived CDR1 and CDR2 are SGHVS and FQNEAQ. V lost 0 bases, J lost 1 base, and 10 bases lay in between. CDR3 sequence: CASSLAEGLSNQPQHF. The CDR3 DNA follows: TGTGCCAGCAGCTTAGCTGAGGGACTCAGCAATCAGCCCCAGCATTTT.

The chain recombines TRBV9 with TRBJ2-5, with 11 bases that match TRBD2. CDR1 and CDR2 (germline): SGDLS, YYNGEE. This CDR3 region has 17 residues. Losses at the gene ends were 0 bases for V and 0 bases for J; bases not matched to a gene: 4. The CDR3 here is CASSVALAGGNQETQYF. The CDR3 nucleotides read TGTGCCAGCAGCGTAGCCCTAGCGGGGGGAAACCAAGAGACCCAGTACTTC.

The genes are TRBV15 and TRBJ1-5, with D perhaps TRBD1 (6 bases). Germline-derived CDR1 and CDR2 are LNHNV and YYDKDF (reference sequence). The CDR3 contains 19 residues. V lost 1 base and J lost 0, with 19 bases in between. The CDR3 sequence: CATSRAEPGTRYSNQPQHF. The CDR3 DNA reads TGTGCCACCAGCAGAGCGGAACCAGGGACAAGATATAGCAATCAGCCCCAGCATTTT. Using reference TRBV15 and TRBJ1-5 for the parts outside the CDR3, the full variable domain is DAMVIQNPRYQVTQFGKPVTLSCSQTLNHNVMYWYQQKSSQAPKLLFHYYDKDFNNEADTPDNFQSRRPNTSFCFLDIRSPGLGDTAMYLCATSRAEPGTRYSNQPQHFGDGTRLSIL.

V and J are TRBV7-9 and TRBJ1-1, with D possibly being TRBD1 (5 bases). Between the trimmed V and J ends, which lost 5 bases and 3 bases, there was a span of 13 bases. The CDR3 is 14 residues long. CDR1 and CDR2 from the germline V gene are SEHNR and FQNEAQ (reference sequence). Here the CDR3 reads CASSHSAGDTEAFF. The DNA for the CDR3 is TGTGCCAGCAGCCACTCGGCGGGGGACACTGAAGCTTTCTTT.

The chain uses TRBV7-3 and TRBJ1-1; D remains unclear. CDR1 is SGHTA, CDR2 FQGTGA, per germline. This CDR3 has 14 amino acids. V was pared by 5 bases and J by 8 bases, with 18 bases between. The CDR3 region has the DNA TGTGCCAGCAGCCAAAGGCCCCGCGGAGGCGAAGCTTTCTTT. This gives the protein CASSQRPRGGEAFF.

The chain is built from TRBV18 and TRBJ2-7; 11 bases align to TRBD2. Germline V gene data show CDR1 as KGHSH and CDR2 as LQKENI. The trim removed 4 bases at V and 0 bases at J, leaving 8 bases unmatched. The CDR3 loop spans 17 amino acids. As DNA, the CDR3 is TGTGCCAGCTCACGAGGGCTAGCGGGGGGCGACTCCTACGAGCAGTACTTC. Its translation: CASSRGLAGGDSYEQYF.

V is TRBV7-2 and J is TRBJ2-1; 7 bases are shared with TRBD2. Trimming took 5 bases from V and 9 from J; bases not matched to a gene: 16. CDR1 and CDR2 from the germline V gene are SGHTA and FQGNSA. This CDR3 spans 16 amino acids. The CDR3 nucleotides read TGTGCCAGCAGCCCCCACGGGGGGACGGTTTTTAGTGAGCAGTTCTTC. Translated: CASSPHGGTVFSEQFF.

V is TRBV5-1 and J is TRBJ2-1; D remains ambiguous. Trimming stripped 1 base from V and 4 bases from J, with 6 bases between. CDR1 is SGHRS and CDR2 is YFSETQ in the germline V gene. The CDR3 totals 13 residues. CDR3 amino acids: CASSLNAYNEQFF. The CDR3 DNA is TGCGCCAGCAGCTTGAACGCTTACAATGAGCAGTTCTTC.

The chain couples TRBV3-1 (or the pseudogene TRBV3-2) to TRBJ1-2; 9 nucleotides match TRBD1. With 6 bases clipped from V and 8 bases from J, the junction kept 13 bases outside the gene matches. Germline V gene lookup returns CDR1 LGHDT and CDR2 YNNKEL (reference sequence). The CDR3 loop spans 15 amino acids. The CDR3 nucleotides read TGTGCCAGCAGTACGGGACAGGGCCTCTCGGACGGCTACACCTTC. Its translation: CASSTGQGLSDGYTF.

The chain is built from TRBV15 and TRBJ1-1; weak D call: TRBD1 (6 bases). The germline gives CDR1 LNHNV, CDR2 YYDKDF (reference sequence). There are 15 residues in the CDR3. Trimming pared 0 bases from V and 5 bases from J, leaving 13 bases between. CDR3 amino acids: CATSRDQGRGTEAFF. CDR3 sequence (DNA): TGTGCCACCAGCAGAGATCAAGGCAGGGGAACTGAAGCTTTCTTT.

J is TRBJ1-1 and V is TRBV10-1, with 9 bases lining up with TRBD1. V dropped 3 bases and J dropped 6; count of bases not matched to a gene: 8. The CDR3 consists of 15 residues. Germline CDR1 and CDR2: WNHNN and SYGVQD (reference sequence). The CDR3 bases are TGCGCCAGCAGTGATCCACAGGGGGCAGAGGCTGAAGCTTTCTTT. Its translation is CASSDPQGAEAEAFF.

The J gene is TRBJ1-2, the V gene TRBV7-3, with a weak D call TRBD1 (5 bases). V was trimmed by 4 bases and J by 3 bases, leaving 15 bases between them. Germline CDR1 and CDR2: SGHTA and FQGTGA. The CDR3 runs to 15 residues. The CDR3 coding sequence is TGTGCCAGCAGCTCCCGGGGAGGGGCGGACTATGGCTACACCTTC. This sequence encodes CASSSRGGADYGYTF. The full variable domain, its missing parts supplied by reference TRBV7-3 and TRBJ1-2, is GAGVSQTPSNKVTEKGKYVELRCDPISGHTALYWYRQSLGQGPEFLIYFQGTGAADDSGLPNDRFFAVRPEGSVSTLKIQRTERGDSAVYLCASSSRGGADYGYTFGSGTRLTVV.

V is TRBV15 and J is TRBJ1-2; D gene unclear. CDR3 size: 15 residues. Germline V gene data show CDR1 as LNHNV and CDR2 as YYDKDF (reference sequence). Trimming removed 3 bases at V and 5 bases at J, with 16 bases between. Written as DNA, the CDR3 is TGTGCCACCAGCAGGGACGCTGAGTGGGTTTATGGCTACACCTTC. It codes for CATSRDAEWVYGYTF.

The rearrangement uses TRBV5-1 and TRBJ2-7, with D unclear. The CDR3 has 13 residues. Germline V gives CDR1 SGHRS, CDR2 YFSETQ. The ends were cut back, 4 bases at V and 4 bases at J, with 12 bases in the middle. CDR3 protein: CASSQFSGYEQYF. The CDR3 region has the DNA TGCGCCAGCAGCCAATTCTCGGGTTACGAGCAGTACTTC.

The V gene is TRBV2, the J gene TRBJ2-1, with D maybe TRBD1 (5 bases). The germline V gene has CDR1 SNHLY and CDR2 FYNNEI. The CDR3 totals 15 residues. V gave up 5 bases and J gave up 0 bases, with 11 bases separating them. The CDR3 protein is CASSRRTGSYNEQFF. In DNA, the CDR3 is TGTGCCAGCAGTAGACGCACAGGCTCCTACAATGAGCAGTTCTTC.

The V and J genes are TRBV5-1 and TRBJ2-1; 13 bases agree with TRBD2. The germline gives CDR1 SGHRS, CDR2 YFSETQ. V was clipped by 3 bases and J by 7 bases; unmatched bases: 10. The CDR3 totals 17 residues. The CDR3 coding sequence is TGCGCCAGCAGCTCCTTCAGGGGACTAGCGGGACGAAATGAGCAGTTCTTC. Protein product: CASSSFRGLAGRNEQFF.